Following are 17 T cell receptor beta chains from one sample sequenced in a study of blood T cells in healthy people across ages. With a J-beta primer mix and a sample-barcoded 5' primer, a second PCR ran roughly 7 to 11 cycles. TCRdb re-called the 5' RACE reads with MiXCR, one entry per CDR3 protein. Among approximately 790,000 distinct CDR3 sequences listed, approximately 59% were seen once. Material: blood. Receptors originate from a man younger than 40 in good health.

This clonotype was found a few times. The chain is built from TRBV29-1 and TRBJ2-7; 7 bases line up with TRBD2. In germline, CDR1 is SQVTM, CDR2 ANQGSEA. V lost 4 bases and J lost 3; bases outside the gene matches: 6. CDR3 length: 13 amino acids. The CDR3 reads CSVAGGRGYEQYF. In nucleotides, the CDR3 is TGCAGCGTTGCGGGGGGAAGGGGCTACGAGCAGTACTTC.

This clonotype was observed a single time. The chain is built from TRBV30 and TRBJ2-3; possibly TRBD2 for D (5 bases). CDR1 GTSNPN and CDR2 SVGIG come from the germline V gene (reference sequence). V was trimmed by 0 bases and J by 6 bases, leaving 10 bases between them. This CDR3 comprises 13 residues. This CDR3 is CAWSVREGDTQYF. The CDR3 DNA is TGTGCCTGGAGTGTACGGGAAGGGGATACGCAGTATTTT.

This clonotype was detected only a few times. The chain recombines TRBV29-1 with TRBJ2-1; a possible D gene is TRBD1 (6 bases). The CDR3 spans 11 residues. The V and J ends lost 7 bases and 15 bases respectively, with 19 bases between them. The germline gives CDR1 SQVTM, CDR2 ANQGSEA. The CDR3 here is CSARTGMSWFF. The DNA of the CDR3 is TGCAGCGCCCGAACAGGGATGAGTTGGTTCTTC.

This clonotype was observed once. The CDR3 DNA is TGTGCCAGCAGCACAGGGGCCGGGGAGCTGTTTTTT. This encodes CASSTGAGELFF. The chain employs TRBV9 and TRBJ2-2, with 7 positions matching TRBD1. Per germline, CDR1 SGDLS and CDR2 YYNGEE. V shed 4 bases and J 6 bases; nucleotides not matched to a gene: 0. CDR3 length: 12 residues.

This clonotype was counted between two and nine times. This chain joins TRBV6-2 or TRBV6-3 and TRBJ2-7; 13 bases agree with TRBD2. The trim removed 8 bases at V and 3 bases at J, leaving 19 bases unmatched. The CDR3 has 19 residues. In germline, CDR1 is MNHEY, CDR2 SVGEGT. For the CDR3, the DNA is TGTGCCAGCCAGGATATACCGGGACTAGCGGGGACCTCCCTCTACGAGCAGTACTTC. It is translated as CASQDIPGLAGTSLYEQYF.

This clonotype turned up a few times. J is TRBJ2-7 and V is TRBV4-3; possibly TRBD2 for D (6 bases). Germline lookup yields CDR1 LGHNA and CDR2 YSLEER. The CDR3 sequence is 15 residues long. With 0 bases removed from V and 6 bases from J, the gap between germline ends came to 15 bases. CDR3 nucleotide sequence: TGCGCCAGCAGCCAAGATAGTGGGTTCGGGGGCGAGCAGTACTTC. As protein: CASSQDSGFGGEQYF.

This chain links TRBV6-5 with TRBJ2-7; 7 bases align to TRBD2. The DNA matches TRBJ2-5 better at its end, which makes the J call doubtful. The CDR3 has 15 amino acids. Germline assignment: CDR1 MNHEY and CDR2 SVGAGI. This CDR3 is CATTSQRGLQETQYF. CDR3 bases: TGTGCCACCACTAGCCAGCGGGGACTGCAGGAGACCCAGTACTTC.

The V gene is TRBV27, the J gene TRBJ2-4; D possibly corresponds to TRBD2 (5 bases). The DNA end is a closer match to TRBJ2-5, so the J assignment may be wrong. Germline values: CDR1 MNHEY, CDR2 SMNVEV (reference sequence). The length of the CDR3 is 17 residues. The CDR3 here is CASSTLATRAKEETQYF. The CDR3, as DNA: TGTGCCAGCAGTACCCTGGCTACGCGGGCGAAGGAAGAGACCCAGTACTTC.

The chain joins TRBV27 to TRBJ2-3; D not certain. This CDR3 comprises 16 residues. The ends were cut back, 5 bases at V and 3 bases at J, with 18 bases in the middle. The V gene's germline CDR1 is MNHEY and CDR2 SMNVEV (reference sequence). CDR3 nucleotides: TGTGCCAGCAGTCCCGCCCGCCACCCGGTGACAGATACGCAGTATTTT. Translating gives CASSPARHPVTDTQYF.

The rearrangement links TRBV6-2 or TRBV6-3 to TRBJ2-1; D gene ambiguous. Trimming stripped 11 bases from V and 0 bases from J, with 11 bases between. Germline V lookup: CDR1 MNHEY, CDR2 SVGEGT. The CDR3 extends over 13 amino acids. The CDR3 nucleotides are TGTGCCGCGACTGGTAGCTCCTACAATGAGCAGTTCTTC. This gives the protein CAATGSSYNEQFF.

This chain connects TRBV4-3 to TRBJ2-5, with unresolved D. Germline V gene lookup returns CDR1 LGHNA and CDR2 YSLEER. V was pared by 0 bases and J by 1 base, with 6 bases between. This CDR3 has 14 amino acids. CDR3 in amino acids: CASSQEGFQETQYF. The CDR3 DNA sequence: TGCGCCAGCAGCCAAGAGGGATTCCAAGAGACCCAGTACTTC.

This chain uses TRBV11-2 with TRBJ2-5, with D possibly being TRBD2 (6 bases). The CDR3 runs to 14 residues. Germline loops: CDR1 SGHAT, CDR2 FQNNGV. Between the trimmed V and J ends, which lost 1 base and 3 bases, there was a span of 9 bases. CDR3 nucleotides: TGTGCCAGCAGCTTAGTCCCGGGGGAAGAGACCCAGTACTTC. This translates into CASSLVPGEETQYF.

The rearrangement uses TRBV6-6 and TRBJ2-7; 9 nucleotides agree with TRBD1. CDR1 and CDR2 (germline): MNHNY, SVGAGI (reference sequence). V was clipped by 7 bases and J by 7 bases; unmatched bases: 17. The CDR3 loop spans 16 amino acids. Here the CDR3 reads CASIQMGDRVVREQYF. The CDR3 DNA sequence: TGTGCCAGCATCCAAATGGGGGACAGGGTTGTTCGGGAGCAGTACTTC.

The V gene is TRBV6-1, the J gene TRBJ2-3; D unclear. Germline loops: CDR1 MNHNS, CDR2 SASEGT. Trimming left V 6 bases short and J 5 bases short, with 15 bases between. The CDR3 is 14 amino acids. CDR3 DNA sequence: TGTGCCAGCAGCACAACCCGGGTCGGAGATACGCAGTATTTT. Its translation is CASSTTRVGDTQYF.

The J gene is TRBJ1-1, the V gene TRBV6-5; no clear D gene. Germline V lookup: CDR1 MNHEY, CDR2 SVGAGI. V was shortened by 5 bases and J by 4 bases, with 17 bases between the two germline ends. The CDR3 contains 15 residues. CDR3 in amino acids: CASSRGEGKVTEAFF. The CDR3 DNA is TGTGCCAGCAGTCGCGGAGAGGGAAAGGTCACTGAAGCTTTCTTT.

This clonotype appeared many times. The rearrangement uses TRBV20-1 and TRBJ2-5; possibly TRBD2 for D (6 bases). This CDR3 region has 14 residues. With 0 bases removed from V and 4 bases from J, the gap between germline ends came to 12 bases. The germline CDR1 and CDR2 sequences are DFQATT and SNEGSKA (reference sequence). CDR3 sequence: CSAREGGGLETQYF. CDR3 DNA sequence: TGCAGTGCTAGAGAGGGGGGTGGGTTAGAGACCCAGTACTTC.

The V call is TRBV29-1, the J call TRBJ2-4; 9 bases match TRBD1. The DNA end is a closer match to TRBJ2-7, so the J assignment may be wrong. Germline-derived CDR1 and CDR2 are SQVTM and ANQGSEA. The CDR3 sequence is 14 residues long. CDR3 protein: CSVGTGIRTYEQYF. The CDR3 coding sequence is TGCAGCGTGGGGACAGGGATTCGCACCTACGAGCAGTACTTC.